Reported below is one T cell receptor (beta chain). Using immunoSEQ multiplex PCR, the repertoire was profiled, and TCRdb retains in-frame clones only, with some absent. The sample includes under 50,000 clones, roughly 93% of them seen just once. The germline gives CDR1 MNHEY, CDR2 SMNVEV (reference sequence). V lost 5 bases and J lost 6; bases outside the gene matches: 4. This CDR3 has 13 amino acids. This specimen comes from a study of T cell changes during pregnancy in multiple sclerosis. This specimen was CD8+ T cells from peripheral blood mononuclear cells, taken in the third trimester of pregnancy. The rearrangement links TRBV27 to TRBJ1-2, with 9 bases aligning to TRBD1. The sequence was collected from a female donor with multiple sclerosis, enrolled in a pregnancy study. The CDR3 is CASSDRDRDGYTF. The CDR3 coding sequence is TGTGCCAGCAGTGACCGGGACAGGGATGGCTACACCTTC.